These 9 T cell receptor beta chains were sequenced from one sample in a study of identical twins (dated by TCRdb to the mid-2010s). Library preparation employed 5' RACE. Sequencing instrument: Illumina HiSeq 2000. The public sequencing data were trimmed at Q25 with fastp and processed into clonotypes with MiXCR by TCRdb, which kept only in-frame beta chains. Each CDR3 protein gets just one entry, which takes the most common genes and DNA from the rows behind it. The sample includes 200,000 to 300,000 distinct CDR3 sequences, with about 7.3% observed a single time. In total, the top ten clones hold more than 3% of the sample. These data were also reused for a study on yellow fever vaccine responses in identical twins.

The sequenced sample was memory (CD45RO+) T cells sorted from blood. This sample's cell subset or site label indicates: CD45RO+ enriched T cells. These TCRs come from a woman younger than 35 in good health.

This clonotype was counted only a few times. This sequence joins TRBV7-8 and TRBJ2-7; 12 bases line up with TRBD2. The germline CDR1 and CDR2 sequences are SGHVS and FQNEAQ. The CDR3 is made up of 16 amino acids. V trimming: 4 bases; J trimming: 4 bases; junction bases outside the gene matches: 8. This CDR3 is CASSSTGTSGRYEQYV. In DNA form, the CDR3 reads TGTGCCAGCAGCTCCACCGGGACTAGCGGGCGTTACGAGCAGTACGTC.

V and J are TRBV18 and TRBJ2-7; D might be TRBD1 (6 bases). The V end lost 2 bases, the J end lost 7 bases, and 12 bases lay between the germline ends. CDR3 size: 13 residues. Per the germline V gene, CDR1 is KGHSH and CDR2 is LQKENI. This CDR3 is CASSPSIGGEQYF. The DNA of the CDR3 is TGTGCCAGCTCACCAAGCATAGGGGGTGAGCAGTACTTC.

This clonotype was found a few times. V usage is TRBV20-1 and J usage is TRBJ2-1; 8 positions agree with TRBD2. This CDR3 is 13 amino acids long. Germline-derived CDR1 and CDR2 are DFQATT and SNEGSKA (reference sequence). Losses at the gene ends were 8 bases for V and 2 bases for J; bases not matched to a gene: 5. CDR3 sequence (DNA): TGCAGTCGGGGGGGCCACGCCTACAATGAGCAGTTCTTC. Protein sequence: CSRGGHAYNEQFF.

The chain couples TRBV29-1 to TRBJ2-1, with D tentatively TRBD2 (5 bases). Looked up from germline, CDR1 is SQVTM and CDR2 is ANQGSEA. Trimming cost V 3 bases and J 5 bases, with 11 bases left between them. There are 13 residues in the CDR3. The CDR3 DNA reads as TGCAGCGTTGAGGCCCGGACTGACAATGAGCAGTTCTTC. Translated: CSVEARTDNEQFF.

The sample holds many counts of this clonotype. The junction and the germline gene differ at one end; a read error may be behind it. V usage is TRBV20-1 and J usage is TRBJ2-7, with TRBD2 matching 7 bases. Germline CDR1 is DFQATT and CDR2 is SNEGSKA (reference sequence). This CDR3 has 12 amino acids. The CDR3 sequence is CSARAGGSDLHF. The CDR3 DNA follows: TGCAGTGCTAGAGCGGGAGGATCCGATCTGCACTTC.

There are a few counts of this clonotype. The chain carries TRBV18 and TRBJ2-1; unclear D gene. Germline CDR1 reads KGHSH; CDR2 reads LQKENI. This CDR3 region has 16 residues. V was cut by 2 bases and J by 1 base, with 12 bases left in between. This CDR3 is CASSPVRQTSYNEQFF. CDR3 DNA sequence: TGTGCCAGCTCACCAGTAAGACAAACTTCCTACAATGAGCAGTTCTTC.

The J gene is TRBJ1-6, the V gene TRBV5-1, with a weak D call TRBD1 (6 bases). Per the germline V gene, CDR1 is SGHRS and CDR2 is YFSETQ. The ends were cut back, 0 bases at V and 3 bases at J, with 13 bases in the middle. The CDR3 length is 17 residues. As DNA, the CDR3 is TGCGCCAGCAGCTTGGCGGGGGCCTCAGTCTATAATTCACCCCTCCACTTT. It specifies CASSLAGASVYNSPLHF.

The table lists this clonotype with a few counts. V and J are TRBV27 and TRBJ2-1; possibly TRBD2 for D (6 bases). Trimming pared 2 bases from V and 8 bases from J, leaving 13 bases between. The CDR3 contains 14 residues. Germline V gene sequence: CDR1 MNHEY, CDR2 SMNVEV (reference sequence). This chain's CDR3 is CASSLQLASDEQFF. Here the CDR3 DNA reads TGTGCCAGCAGTTTACAACTAGCTAGCGATGAGCAGTTCTTC.

This clonotype was seen ten or more times. The rearrangement joins TRBV12-3 or TRBV12-4 to TRBJ1-2; TRBD1 matches 7 bases. V was pared by 6 bases and J by 7 bases, with 5 bases of the junction left unmatched. This CDR3 spans 12 amino acids. CDR3 nucleotide sequence: TGTGCCAGCAGCGACAGGGTGGCTGGCTACACCTTC. It specifies CASSDRVAGYTF.